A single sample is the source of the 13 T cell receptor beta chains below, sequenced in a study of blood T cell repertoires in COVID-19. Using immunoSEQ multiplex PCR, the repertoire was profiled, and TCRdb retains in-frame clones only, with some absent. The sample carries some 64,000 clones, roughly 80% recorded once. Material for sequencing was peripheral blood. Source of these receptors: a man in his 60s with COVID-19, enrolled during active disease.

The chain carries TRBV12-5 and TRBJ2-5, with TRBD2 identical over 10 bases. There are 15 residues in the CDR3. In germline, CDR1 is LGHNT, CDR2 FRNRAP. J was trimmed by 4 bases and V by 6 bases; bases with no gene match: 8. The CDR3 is CASGLGLAAGETQYF. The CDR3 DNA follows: TGTGCTAGTGGCCTCGGACTAGCGGCTGGAGAGACCCAGTACTTC.

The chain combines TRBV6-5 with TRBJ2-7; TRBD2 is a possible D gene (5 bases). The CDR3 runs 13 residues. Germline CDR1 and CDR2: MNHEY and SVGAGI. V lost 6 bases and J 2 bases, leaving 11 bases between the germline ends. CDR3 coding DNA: TGTGCCAGCAGCCCACCGGGAACCTACGAGCAGTACTTC. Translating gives CASSPPGTYEQYF.

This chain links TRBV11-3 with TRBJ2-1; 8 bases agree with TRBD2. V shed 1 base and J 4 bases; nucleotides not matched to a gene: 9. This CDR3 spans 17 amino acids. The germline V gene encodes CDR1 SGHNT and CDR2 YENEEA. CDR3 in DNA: TGTGCCAGCAGCTTAGCCCCCGGGACTAGTAAGTACAATGAGCAGTTCTTC. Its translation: CASSLAPGTSKYNEQFF.

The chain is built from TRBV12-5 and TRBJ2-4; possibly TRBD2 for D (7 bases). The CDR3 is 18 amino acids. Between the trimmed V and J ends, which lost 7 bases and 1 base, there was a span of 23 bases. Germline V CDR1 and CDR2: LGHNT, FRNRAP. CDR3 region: CASAPGGGENWAKNIQYF. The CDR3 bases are TGTGCTAGTGCCCCCGGAGGGGGGGAGAACTGGGCCAAAAACATTCAGTACTTC. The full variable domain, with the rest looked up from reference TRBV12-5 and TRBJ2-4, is DARVTQTPRHKVTEMGQEVTMRCQPILGHNTVFWYRQTMMQGLELLAYFRNRAPLDDSGMPKDRFSAEMPDATLATLKIQPSEPRDSAVYFCASAPGGGENWAKNIQYFGAGTRLSVL.

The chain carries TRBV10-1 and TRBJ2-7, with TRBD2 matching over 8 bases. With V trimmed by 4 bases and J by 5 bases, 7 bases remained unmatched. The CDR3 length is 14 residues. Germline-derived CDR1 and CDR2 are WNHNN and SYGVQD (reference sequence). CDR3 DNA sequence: TGCGCCAGCAGTGCCGGGGGGGTCGTCGACGAGCAGTACTTC. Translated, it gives CASSAGGVVDEQYF.

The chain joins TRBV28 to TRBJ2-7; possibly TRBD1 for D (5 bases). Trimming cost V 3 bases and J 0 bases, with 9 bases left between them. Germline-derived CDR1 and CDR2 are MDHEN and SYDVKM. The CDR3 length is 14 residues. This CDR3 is CASSLDQGSYEQYF. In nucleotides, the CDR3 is TGTGCCAGCAGTTTGGATCAGGGCTCCTACGAGCAGTACTTC.

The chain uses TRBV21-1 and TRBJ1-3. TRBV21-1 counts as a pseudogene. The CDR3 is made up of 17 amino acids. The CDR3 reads CASSLGESDRGGNTIYF. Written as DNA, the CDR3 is TGTGCCAGCAGCTTAGGCGAGTCCGACCGAGGGGGAAACACCATATATTTT.

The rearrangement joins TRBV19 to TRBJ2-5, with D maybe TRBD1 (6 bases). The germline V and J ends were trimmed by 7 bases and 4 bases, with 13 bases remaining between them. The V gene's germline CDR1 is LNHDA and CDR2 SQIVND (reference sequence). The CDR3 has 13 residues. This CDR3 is CASMDVGAETQYF. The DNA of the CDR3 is TGTGCCAGTATGGATGTGGGGGCAGAGACCCAGTACTTC.

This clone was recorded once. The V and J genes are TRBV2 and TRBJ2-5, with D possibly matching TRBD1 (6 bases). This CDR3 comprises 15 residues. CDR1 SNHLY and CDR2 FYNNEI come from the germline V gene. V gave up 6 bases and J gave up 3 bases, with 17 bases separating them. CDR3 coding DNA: TGTGCCAGCAGGGGGGCCAACGAGGGCGAAGAGACCCAGTACTTC. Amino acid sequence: CASRGANEGEETQYF.

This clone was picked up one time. This chain's CDR3 is CASSHLGQGRFNYGYTF. Written as DNA, the CDR3 is TGCGCCAGCAGCCATTTAGGACAGGGGAGGTTTAACTATGGCTACACCTTC. The chain couples TRBV4-1 to TRBJ1-2, with 9 positions matching TRBD1. The CDR3 totals 17 residues. Germline CDR1 is MGHRA and CDR2 is YSYEKL. V lost 3 bases to trimming and J lost 1 base; unmatched junction nucleotides: 9.

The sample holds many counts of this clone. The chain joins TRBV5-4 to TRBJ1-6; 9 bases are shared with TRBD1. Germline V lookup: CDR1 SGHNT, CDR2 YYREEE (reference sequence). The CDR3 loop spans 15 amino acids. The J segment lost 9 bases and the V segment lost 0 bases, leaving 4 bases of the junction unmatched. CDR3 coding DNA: TGTGCCAGCAGCTTGGAGGGGACAGGGTTTTCACCCCTCCACTTT. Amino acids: CASSLEGTGFSPLHF.

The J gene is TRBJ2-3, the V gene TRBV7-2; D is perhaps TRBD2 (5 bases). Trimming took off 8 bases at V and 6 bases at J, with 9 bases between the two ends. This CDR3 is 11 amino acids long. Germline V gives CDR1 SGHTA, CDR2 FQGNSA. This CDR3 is CASPRDDTQYF. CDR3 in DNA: TGTGCCAGCCCCCGGGATGATACGCAGTATTTT.

For the CDR3, the DNA is TGTGCCAGCGGACAGGGGGCCCAAACGGGGGAAAAACTGTTTTTT. Its protein product is CASGQGAQTGEKLFF. V is TRBV2 and J is TRBJ1-4, with 11 positions matching TRBD1. The V and J ends lost 8 bases and 8 bases, in that order; junction bases with no gene match: 10. This CDR3 is 15 amino acids long. Germline loops: CDR1 SNHLY, CDR2 FYNNEI.